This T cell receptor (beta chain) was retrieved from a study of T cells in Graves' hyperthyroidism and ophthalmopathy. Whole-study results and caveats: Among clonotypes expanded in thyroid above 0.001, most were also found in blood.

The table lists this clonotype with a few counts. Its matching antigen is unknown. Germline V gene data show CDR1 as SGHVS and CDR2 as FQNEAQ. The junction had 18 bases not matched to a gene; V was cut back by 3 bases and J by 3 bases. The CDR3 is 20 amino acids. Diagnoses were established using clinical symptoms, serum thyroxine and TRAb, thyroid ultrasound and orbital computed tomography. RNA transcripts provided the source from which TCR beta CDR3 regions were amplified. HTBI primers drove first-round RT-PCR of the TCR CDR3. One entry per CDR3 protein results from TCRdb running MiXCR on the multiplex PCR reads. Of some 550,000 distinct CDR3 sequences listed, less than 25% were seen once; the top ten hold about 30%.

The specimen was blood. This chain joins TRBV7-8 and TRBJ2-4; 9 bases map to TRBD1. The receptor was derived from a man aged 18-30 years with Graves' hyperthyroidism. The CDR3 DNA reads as TGTGCCAGCAGCTTCGTAGACCCCGGGACAGGGTATTTCGGCAAAAACATTCAGTACTTC. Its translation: CASSFVDPGTGYFGKNIQYF.